The 11 T cell receptor beta chains reported below all come from one sample, sequenced in a study of T cells in Graves' hyperthyroidism and ophthalmopathy (dated by TCRdb to the late 2010s). Receptor libraries were prepared by multiplex PCR. Sequencing used an Illumina HiSeq 2000. TCR beta CDR3 regions were amplified from RNA transcripts. The TCR CDR3 was subjected to a first round of RT-PCR using the HTBI primer set and the Qiagen OneStep RT-PCR kit. Starting from the raw public reads, TCRdb applied fastp trimming at Q25, assembled clones with MiXCR and retained in-frame beta chains. Each record represents a unique CDR3 protein, reported with the most common genes and DNA among its rows. This sample has some 460,000 distinct CDR3 sequences in its table, and about a sixth of those were observed once. The top ten clones comprise around 7.7% of the sample. Input material: blood. These receptors all come from a woman under 30 with Graves' hyperthyroidism.

This chain connects TRBV10-3 to TRBJ1-5, with a tentative D call TRBD1 (6 bases). The CDR3 consists of 15 residues. V lost 2 bases and J lost 6, with 14 bases in between. Germline CDR1 ENHRY, CDR2 SYGVKD. CDR3 amino acids: CAISEGAGETQPQHF. For the CDR3, the DNA is TGTGCCATCAGTGAGGGGGCAGGGGAGACTCAGCCCCAGCATTTT.

This clonotype showed up many times. The V gene is TRBV18, the J gene TRBJ1-2; D remains unclear. CDR3 length: 13 residues. Germline V gives CDR1 KGHSH, CDR2 LQKENI. V was cut by 6 bases and J by 5 bases, with 13 bases left in between. CDR3 loop: CASSPGPEYGYTF. In nucleotides, the CDR3 is TGTGCCAGCTCCCCCGGGCCAGAGTATGGCTACACCTTC.

This clonotype was counted many times. The junction differs from germline at one of its ends, possibly a read error. This chain uses TRBV12-3 or TRBV12-4 with TRBJ2-7, with 10 bases that match TRBD1. This CDR3 has 14 residues. The CDR3 nucleotides are TGCGCCAGCAGCCCTGGACAGGGGGGCTACGAGCAGTACTTC. It yields the protein CASSPGQGGYEQYF.

In this sample, this clonotype turned up many times. V gene TRBV27 combines with J gene TRBJ2-5; TRBD1 aligns across 8 bases. The CDR3 consists of 17 residues. CDR1 is MNHEY and CDR2 is SMNVEV in the germline V gene (reference sequence). V was pared by 3 bases and J by 1 base, with 10 bases of the junction left unmatched. The CDR3 DNA sequence: TGTGCCAGCAGTTTGGGCAGGGGGCGAGTGGGCCAAGAGACCCAGTACTTC. It codes for CASSLGRGRVGQETQYF.

The gene calls are TRBV27 and TRBJ2-7, with 7 positions matching TRBD1. Germline-derived CDR1 and CDR2 are MNHEY and SMNVEV (reference sequence). The CDR3 runs 14 residues. V lost 5 bases and J lost 6; bases outside the gene matches: 10. The CDR3 reads CASSPSDRVGEQYF. The CDR3 DNA reads TGTGCCAGCAGTCCCTCAGACAGGGTAGGCGAGCAGTACTTC.

This clonotype has ten or more counts. The chain links TRBV6-1 to TRBJ2-1, with 9 positions matching TRBD1. Germline V gene lookup returns CDR1 MNHNS and CDR2 SASEGT. J was trimmed by 9 bases and V by 6 bases; bases with no gene match: 12. The CDR3 extends over 15 amino acids. CDR3 DNA: TGTGCCAGCAGGACATTAGGACAGGGGAGAGGTGAGCAGTTCTTC. Protein product: CASRTLGQGRGEQFF.

This clonotype was detected only a few times. V usage is TRBV5-1 and J usage is TRBJ2-1, with unresolved D. Germline assignment: CDR1 SGHRS and CDR2 YFSETQ. Trimming pared 4 bases from V and 8 bases from J, leaving 16 bases between. There are 14 residues in the CDR3. CDR3 amino acids: CASSPRPQFDEQFF. In DNA, the CDR3 is TGCGCCAGCAGCCCGAGGCCCCAGTTTGATGAGCAGTTCTTC.

For this clonotype: A much more abundant neighbour one base away suggests this may be a read error. The chain employs TRBV10-3 and TRBJ2-7; 9 bases are a match to TRBD1. J lost 5 bases, V lost 11 bases, and 10 bases had no gene match. There are 13 residues in the CDR3. Germline loops: CDR1 ENHRY, CDR2 SYGVKD. CDR3 residues: CASGTGLLHEQYF. In DNA, the CDR3 is TGTGCCTCCGGGACAGGGTTGCTTCACGAGCAGTACTTC.

CDR3 DNA: TGTGCCAGCAGCTTAGACCCCGGGAAAGGGGGCATGAACTATGGCTACACCTTC. Its protein product is CASSLDPGKGGMNYGYTF. This chain connects TRBV13 to TRBJ1-2; 7 bases align to TRBD1. This CDR3 comprises 18 residues. The V segment lost 1 base and the J segment 2 bases; nucleotides outside the gene matches: 13. Germline V gene sequence: CDR1 PRHDT, CDR2 FYEKMQ (reference sequence).

V usage is TRBV3-1 and J usage is TRBJ1-1, with D uncertain. The V gene's germline CDR1 is LGHDT and CDR2 YNNKEL (reference sequence). The CDR3 runs 13 residues. Trimming pared 1 base from V and 8 bases from J, leaving 11 bases between. CDR3 coding DNA: TGTGCCAGCAGCCAAGTCCGTTCGGGAGAAGCTTTCTTT. The encoded protein is CASSQVRSGEAFF.

This clonotype was recorded at least ten times. The CDR3 protein is CASSYSGQNGNTIYF. As DNA, the CDR3 is TGTGCCAGCAGTTACTCGGGACAGAATGGAAACACCATATATTTT. The genes are TRBV6-5 and TRBJ1-3; TRBD1 agrees at 7 bases. Per germline, CDR1 MNHEY and CDR2 SVGAGI. This CDR3 contains 15 residues. V dropped 0 bases and J dropped 3; count of bases not matched to a gene: 2.